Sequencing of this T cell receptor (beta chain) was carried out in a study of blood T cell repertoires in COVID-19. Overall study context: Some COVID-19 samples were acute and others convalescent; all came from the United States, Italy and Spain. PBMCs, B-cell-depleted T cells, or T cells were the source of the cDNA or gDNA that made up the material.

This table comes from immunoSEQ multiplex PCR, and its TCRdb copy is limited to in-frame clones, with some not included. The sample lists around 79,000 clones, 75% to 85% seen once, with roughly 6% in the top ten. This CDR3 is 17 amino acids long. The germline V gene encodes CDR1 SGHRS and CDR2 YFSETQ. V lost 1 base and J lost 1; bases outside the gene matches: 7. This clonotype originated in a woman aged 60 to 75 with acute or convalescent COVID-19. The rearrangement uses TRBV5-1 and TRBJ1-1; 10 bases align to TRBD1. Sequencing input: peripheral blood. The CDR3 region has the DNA TGCGCCAGCAGCTTGCGGCCCCGGGACAGGGGGAACACTGAAGCTTTCTTT. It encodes CASSLRPRDRGNTEAFF.